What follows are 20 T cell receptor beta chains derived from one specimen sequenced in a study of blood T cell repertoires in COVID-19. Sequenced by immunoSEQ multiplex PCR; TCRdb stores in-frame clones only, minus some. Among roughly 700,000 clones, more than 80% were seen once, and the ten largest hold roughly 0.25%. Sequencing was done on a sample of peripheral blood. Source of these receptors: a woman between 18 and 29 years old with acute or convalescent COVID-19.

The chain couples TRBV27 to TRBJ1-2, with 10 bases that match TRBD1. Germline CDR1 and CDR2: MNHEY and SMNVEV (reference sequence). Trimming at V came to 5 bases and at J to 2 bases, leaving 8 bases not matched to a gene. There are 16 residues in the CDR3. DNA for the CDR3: TGTGCCAGCAGTCCGGGAATGGGACAGGGGAACTATGGCTACACCTTC. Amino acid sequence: CASSPGMGQGNYGYTF.

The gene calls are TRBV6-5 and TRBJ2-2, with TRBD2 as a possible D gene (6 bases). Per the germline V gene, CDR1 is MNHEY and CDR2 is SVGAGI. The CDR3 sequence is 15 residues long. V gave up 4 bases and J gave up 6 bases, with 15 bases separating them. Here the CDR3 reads CASSSRGGGSGELFF. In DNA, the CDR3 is TGTGCCAGCAGTTCTAGGGGAGGAGGATCCGGGGAGCTGTTTTTT.

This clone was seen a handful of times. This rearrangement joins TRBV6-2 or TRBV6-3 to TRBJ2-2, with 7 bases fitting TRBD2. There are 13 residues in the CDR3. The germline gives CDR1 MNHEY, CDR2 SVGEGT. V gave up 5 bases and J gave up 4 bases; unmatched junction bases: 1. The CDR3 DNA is TGTGCCAGCAGTACTAGCGCCACCGGGGAGCTGTTTTTT. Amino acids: CASSTSATGELFF.

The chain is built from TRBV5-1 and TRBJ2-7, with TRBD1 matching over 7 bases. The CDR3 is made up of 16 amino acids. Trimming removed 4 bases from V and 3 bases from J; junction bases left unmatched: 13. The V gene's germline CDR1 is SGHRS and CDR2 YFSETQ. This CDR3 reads CASSPYPRQGSYEQYF. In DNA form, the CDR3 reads TGCGCCAGCAGCCCCTATCCGAGACAGGGCAGCTACGAGCAGTACTTC.

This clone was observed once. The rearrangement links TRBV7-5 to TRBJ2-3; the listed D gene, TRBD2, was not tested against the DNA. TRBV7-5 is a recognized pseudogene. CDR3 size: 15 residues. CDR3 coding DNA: TGTGCCAGAAGCTTTAGCGGCACTAGCACAGATACGCAGTATTTT. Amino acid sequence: CARSFSGTSTDTQYF.

The CDR3 DNA reads as TGTGCCAGCAGTCCTATGGGAGGCCCTGAAGCTTTCTTT. Its translation is CASSPMGGPEAFF. The rearrangement links TRBV7-3 to TRBJ1-1; unclear D gene. The CDR3 has 13 amino acids. The V and J ends lost 6 bases and 6 bases respectively, with 14 bases between them. Per germline, CDR1 SGHTA and CDR2 FQGTGA.

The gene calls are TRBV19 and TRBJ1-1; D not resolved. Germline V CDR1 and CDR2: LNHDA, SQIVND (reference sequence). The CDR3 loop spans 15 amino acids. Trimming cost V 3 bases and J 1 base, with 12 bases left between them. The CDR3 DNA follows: TGTGCCAGTAGTATGCAGGCAGAGGGGAACACTGAAGCTTTCTTT. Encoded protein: CASSMQAEGNTEAFF.

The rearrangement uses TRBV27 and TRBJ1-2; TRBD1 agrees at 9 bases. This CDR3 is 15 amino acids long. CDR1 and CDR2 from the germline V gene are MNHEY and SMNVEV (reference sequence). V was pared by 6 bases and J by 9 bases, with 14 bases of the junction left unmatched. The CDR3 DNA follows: TGTGCCAGCAGGTGGGGGGACAGGGAATCCCTAAGCTACACCTTC. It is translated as CASRWGDRESLSYTF.

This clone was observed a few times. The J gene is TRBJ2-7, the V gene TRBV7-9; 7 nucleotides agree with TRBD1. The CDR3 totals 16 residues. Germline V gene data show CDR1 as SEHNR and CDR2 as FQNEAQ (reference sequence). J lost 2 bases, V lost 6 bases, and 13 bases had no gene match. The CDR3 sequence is CASSLPKGTATYEQYF. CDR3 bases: TGTGCCAGCAGTCTTCCGAAGGGGACAGCAACCTACGAGCAGTACTTC.

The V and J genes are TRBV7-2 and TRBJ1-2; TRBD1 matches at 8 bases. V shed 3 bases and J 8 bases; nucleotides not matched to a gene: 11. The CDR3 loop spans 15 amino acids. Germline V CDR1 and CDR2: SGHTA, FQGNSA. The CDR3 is CASSFGAGGGYGYTF. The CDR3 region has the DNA TGTGCCAGCAGCTTTGGAGCAGGGGGCGGATACGGCTACACCTTC.

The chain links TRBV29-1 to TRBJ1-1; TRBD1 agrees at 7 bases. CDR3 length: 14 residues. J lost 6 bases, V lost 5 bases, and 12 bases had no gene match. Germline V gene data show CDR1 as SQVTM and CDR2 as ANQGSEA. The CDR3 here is CSVTGTVGLAEAFF. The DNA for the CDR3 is TGCAGCGTTACCGGGACAGTGGGCTTGGCTGAAGCTTTCTTT.

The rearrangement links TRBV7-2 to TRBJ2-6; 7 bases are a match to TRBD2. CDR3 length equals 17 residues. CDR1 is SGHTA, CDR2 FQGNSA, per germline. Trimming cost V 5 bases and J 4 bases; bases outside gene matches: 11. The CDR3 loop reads CASSPSLAASGANVLTF. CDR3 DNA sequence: TGTGCCAGCAGCCCTAGTCTAGCGGCGTCGGGGGCCAACGTCCTGACTTTC.

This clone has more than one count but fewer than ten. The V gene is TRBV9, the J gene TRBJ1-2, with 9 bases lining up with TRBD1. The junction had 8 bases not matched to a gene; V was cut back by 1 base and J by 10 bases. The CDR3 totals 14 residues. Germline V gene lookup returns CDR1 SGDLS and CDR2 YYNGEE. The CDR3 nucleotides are TGTGCCAGCAGCGTATTGGGACAGGGCACTTCCTACACCTTC. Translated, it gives CASSVLGQGTSYTF.

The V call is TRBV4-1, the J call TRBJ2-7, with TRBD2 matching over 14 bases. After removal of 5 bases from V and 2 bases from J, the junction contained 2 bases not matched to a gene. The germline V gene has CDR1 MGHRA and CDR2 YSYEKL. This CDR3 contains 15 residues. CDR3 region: CASSGTSGGAYEQYF. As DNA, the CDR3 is TGCGCCAGCAGCGGGACTAGCGGGGGAGCCTACGAGCAGTACTTC.

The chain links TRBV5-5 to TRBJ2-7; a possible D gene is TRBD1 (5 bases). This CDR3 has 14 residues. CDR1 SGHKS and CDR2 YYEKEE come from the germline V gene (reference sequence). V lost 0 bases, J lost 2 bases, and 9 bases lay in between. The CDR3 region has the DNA TGTGCCAGCAGCTTGGTGGCGGACACCTACGAGCAGTACTTC. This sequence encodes CASSLVADTYEQYF.

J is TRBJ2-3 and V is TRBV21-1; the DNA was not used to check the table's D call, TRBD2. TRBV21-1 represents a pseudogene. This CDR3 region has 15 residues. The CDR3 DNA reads TGTGCCAGCAGCCTTAGCGGGGAGTTCACAGATACGCAGTATTTT. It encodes CASSLSGEFTDTQYF.

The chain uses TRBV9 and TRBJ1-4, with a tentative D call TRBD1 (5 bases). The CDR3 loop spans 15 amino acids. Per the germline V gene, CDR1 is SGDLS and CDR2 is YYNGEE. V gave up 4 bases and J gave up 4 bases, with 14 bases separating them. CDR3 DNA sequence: TGTGCCAGCAGCACGACCCCGGGGGGTAATGAAAAACTGTTTTTT. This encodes CASSTTPGGNEKLFF.

The CDR3 loop reads CASSLSGGITEAFF. The CDR3 bases are TGTGCCAGCAGTTTATCAGGGGGCATTACTGAAGCTTTCTTT. V is TRBV28 and J is TRBJ1-1; 8 nucleotides match TRBD1. Trimming took 1 base from V and 5 from J; bases not matched to a gene: 3. The CDR3 is made up of 14 amino acids. Per germline, CDR1 MDHEN and CDR2 SYDVKM.

The CDR3 nucleotides are TGTGCCAGCACCCGACAGAGTGAAGCTTTCTTT. It translates to CASTRQSEAFF. The genes are TRBV3-1 (or the pseudogene TRBV3-2) and TRBJ1-1; D may be TRBD1 (5 bases). There are 11 residues in the CDR3. Trimming took 7 bases from V and 7 from J, leaving 10 bases between them. Per germline, CDR1 LGHDT and CDR2 YNNKEL (reference sequence).

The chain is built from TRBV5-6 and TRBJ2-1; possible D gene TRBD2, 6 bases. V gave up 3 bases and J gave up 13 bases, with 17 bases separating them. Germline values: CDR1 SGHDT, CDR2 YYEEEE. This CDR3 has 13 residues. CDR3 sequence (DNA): TGTGCCAGCAGCTCCCAAATGCAGGGACTCCAGTTCTTC. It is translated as CASSSQMQGLQFF.